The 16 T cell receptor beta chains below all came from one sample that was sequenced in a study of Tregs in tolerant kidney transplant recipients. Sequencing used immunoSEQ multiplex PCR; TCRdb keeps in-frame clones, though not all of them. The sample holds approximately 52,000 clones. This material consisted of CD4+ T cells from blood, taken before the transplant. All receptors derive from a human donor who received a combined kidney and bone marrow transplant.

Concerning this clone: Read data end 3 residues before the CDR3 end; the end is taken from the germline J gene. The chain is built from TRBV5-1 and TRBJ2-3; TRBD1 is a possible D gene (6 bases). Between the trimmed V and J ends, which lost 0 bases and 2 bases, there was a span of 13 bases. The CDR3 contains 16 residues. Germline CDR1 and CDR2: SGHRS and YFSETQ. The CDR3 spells CASSLAGTLVTDTQYF. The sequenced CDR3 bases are TGCGCCAGCAGCTTGGCCGGGACACTCGTCACAGATACG.

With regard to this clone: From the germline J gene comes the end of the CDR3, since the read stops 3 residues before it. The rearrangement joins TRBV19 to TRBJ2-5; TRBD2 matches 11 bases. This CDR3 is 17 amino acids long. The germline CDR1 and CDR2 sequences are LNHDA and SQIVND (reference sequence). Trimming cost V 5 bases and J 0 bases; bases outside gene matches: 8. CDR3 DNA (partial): TGTGCCAGTAGTTCGGGACTAGCGGTCCGGTACCAAGAGACC. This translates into CASSSGLAVRYQET. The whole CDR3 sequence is CASSSGLAVRYQETQYF.

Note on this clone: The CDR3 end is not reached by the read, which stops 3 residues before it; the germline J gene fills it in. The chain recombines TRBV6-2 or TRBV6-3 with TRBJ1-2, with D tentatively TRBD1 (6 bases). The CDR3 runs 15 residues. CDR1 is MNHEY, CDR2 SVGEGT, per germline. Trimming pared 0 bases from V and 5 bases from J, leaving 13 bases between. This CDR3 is CASSYSNREGYGYTF. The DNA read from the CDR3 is TGTGCCAGCAGTTACTCGAACAGGGAAGGGTATGGC.

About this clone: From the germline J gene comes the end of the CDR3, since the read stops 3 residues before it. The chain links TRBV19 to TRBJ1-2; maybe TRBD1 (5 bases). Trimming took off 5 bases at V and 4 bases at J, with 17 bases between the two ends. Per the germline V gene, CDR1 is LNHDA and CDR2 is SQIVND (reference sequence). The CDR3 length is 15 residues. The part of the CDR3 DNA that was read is TGTGCCAGTAGTTTTGCCGGCAGGGAAGGCTATGGC. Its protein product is CASSFAGREGYG. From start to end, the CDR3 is CASSFAGREGYGYTF.

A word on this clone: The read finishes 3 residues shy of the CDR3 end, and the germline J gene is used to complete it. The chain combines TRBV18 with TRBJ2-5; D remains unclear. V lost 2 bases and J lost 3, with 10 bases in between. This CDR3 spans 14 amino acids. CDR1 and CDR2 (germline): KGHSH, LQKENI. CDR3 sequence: CASSPAVAKETQYF. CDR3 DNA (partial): TGTGCCAGCTCACCAGCGGTTGCCAAAGAGACC. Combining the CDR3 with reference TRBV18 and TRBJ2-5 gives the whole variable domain NAGVMQNPRHLVRRRGQEARLRCSPMKGHSHVYWYRQLPEEGLKFMVYLQKENIIDESGMPKERFSAEFPKEGPSILRIQQVVRGDSAAYFCASSPAVAKETQYFGPGTRLLVL.

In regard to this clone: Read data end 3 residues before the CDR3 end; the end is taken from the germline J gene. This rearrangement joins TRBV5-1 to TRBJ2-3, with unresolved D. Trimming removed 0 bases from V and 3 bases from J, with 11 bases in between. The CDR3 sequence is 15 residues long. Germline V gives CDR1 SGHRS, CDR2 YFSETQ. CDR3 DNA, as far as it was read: TGCGCCAGCAGCTTGGTGTTAGCCGCTACAGATACG. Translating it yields CASSLVLAATDT. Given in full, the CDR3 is CASSLVLAATDTQYF. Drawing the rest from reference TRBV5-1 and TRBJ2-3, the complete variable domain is KAGVTQTPRYLIKTRGQQVTLSCSPISGHRSVSWYQQTPGQGLQFLFEYFSETQRNKGNFPGRFSGRQFSNSRSEMNVSTLELGDSALYLCASSLVLAATDTQYFGPGTRLTVL.

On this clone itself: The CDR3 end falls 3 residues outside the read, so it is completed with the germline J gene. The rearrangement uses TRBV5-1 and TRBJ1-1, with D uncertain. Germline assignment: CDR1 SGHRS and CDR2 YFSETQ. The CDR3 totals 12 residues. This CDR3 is CASSLAPDKAFF. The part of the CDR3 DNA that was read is TGCGCCAGCAGCTTGGCCCCAGACAAA.

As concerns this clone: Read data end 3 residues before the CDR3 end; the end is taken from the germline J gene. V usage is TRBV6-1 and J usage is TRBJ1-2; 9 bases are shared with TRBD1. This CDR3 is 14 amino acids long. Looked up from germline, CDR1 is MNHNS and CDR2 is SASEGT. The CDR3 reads CASSEAGTGNGYTF. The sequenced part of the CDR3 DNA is TGTGCCAGCAGTGAAGCCGGGACAGGGAACGGC.

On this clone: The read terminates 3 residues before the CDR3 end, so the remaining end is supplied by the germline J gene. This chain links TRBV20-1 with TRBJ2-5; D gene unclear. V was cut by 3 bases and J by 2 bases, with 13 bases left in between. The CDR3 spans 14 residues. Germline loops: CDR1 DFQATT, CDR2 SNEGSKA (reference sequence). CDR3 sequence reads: CSARPPTPQETQYF. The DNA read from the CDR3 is TGCAGTGCTAGGCCCCCCACTCCTCAAGAGACC.

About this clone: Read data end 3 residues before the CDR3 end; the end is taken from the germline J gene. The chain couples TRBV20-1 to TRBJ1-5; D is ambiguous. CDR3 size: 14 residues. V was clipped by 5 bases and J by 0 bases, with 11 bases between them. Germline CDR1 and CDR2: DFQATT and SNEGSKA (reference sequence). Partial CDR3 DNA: TGCAGTGCTGTTGACACCTATAGCAATCAGCCC. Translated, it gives CSAVDTYSNQP. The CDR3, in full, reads CSAVDTYSNQPQHF.

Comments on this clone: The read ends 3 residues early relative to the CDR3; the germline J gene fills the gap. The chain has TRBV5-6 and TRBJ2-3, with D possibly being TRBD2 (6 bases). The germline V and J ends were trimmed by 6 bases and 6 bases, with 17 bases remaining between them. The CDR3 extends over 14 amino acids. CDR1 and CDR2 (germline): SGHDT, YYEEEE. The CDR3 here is CASTFLTSVDTQYF. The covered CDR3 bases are TGTGCCAGCACCTTCCTGACTAGTGTGGATACG.

CDR3 sequence reads: CASSRGQNNEKLFF. CDR3 bases read: TGCGCCAGCAGCCGTGGACAGAATAATGAAAAA. V and J are TRBV5-1 and TRBJ1-4; D possibly corresponds to TRBD1 (6 bases). The CDR3 end is not reached by the read, which stops 3 residues before it; the germline J gene fills it in. Germline V gives CDR1 SGHRS, CDR2 YFSETQ. Trimming cost V 4 bases and J 4 bases, with 11 bases left between them. This CDR3 spans 14 amino acids.

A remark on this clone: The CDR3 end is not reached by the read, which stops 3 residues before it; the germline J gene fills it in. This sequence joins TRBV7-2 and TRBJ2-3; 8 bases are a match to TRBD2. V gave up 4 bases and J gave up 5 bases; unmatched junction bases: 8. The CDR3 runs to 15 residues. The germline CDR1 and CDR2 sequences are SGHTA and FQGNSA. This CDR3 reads CASSSGGGVGDTQYF. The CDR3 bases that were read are TGTGCCAGCAGCTCGGGGGGGGGAGTGGGAGATACG.

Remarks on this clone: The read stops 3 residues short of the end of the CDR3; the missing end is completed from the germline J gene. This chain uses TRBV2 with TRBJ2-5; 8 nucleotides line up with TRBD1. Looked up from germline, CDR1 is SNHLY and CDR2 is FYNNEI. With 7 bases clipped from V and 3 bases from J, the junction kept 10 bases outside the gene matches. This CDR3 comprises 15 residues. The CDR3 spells CASIDRGGNEETQYF. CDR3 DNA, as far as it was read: TGTGCCAGCATTGACAGGGGCGGTAATGAAGAGACC.

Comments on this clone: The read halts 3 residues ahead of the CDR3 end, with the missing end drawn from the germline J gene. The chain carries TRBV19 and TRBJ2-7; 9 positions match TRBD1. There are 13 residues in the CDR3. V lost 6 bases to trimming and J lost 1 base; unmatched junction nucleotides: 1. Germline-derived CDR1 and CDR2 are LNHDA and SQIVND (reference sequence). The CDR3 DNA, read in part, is TGTGCCAGTAGAGGGACAGGGTCCTACGAG. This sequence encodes CASRGTGSYE. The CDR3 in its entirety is CASRGTGSYEQYF.

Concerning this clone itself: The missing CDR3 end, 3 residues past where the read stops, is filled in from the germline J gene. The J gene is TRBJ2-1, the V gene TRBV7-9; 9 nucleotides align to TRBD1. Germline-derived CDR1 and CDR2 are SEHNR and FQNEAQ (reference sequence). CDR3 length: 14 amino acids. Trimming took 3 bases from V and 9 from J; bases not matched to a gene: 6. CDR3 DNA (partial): TGTGCCAGCAGCTTGGGACAGGGAGTAGGTGAG. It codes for CASSLGQGVGE. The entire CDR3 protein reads CASSLGQGVGEQFF.